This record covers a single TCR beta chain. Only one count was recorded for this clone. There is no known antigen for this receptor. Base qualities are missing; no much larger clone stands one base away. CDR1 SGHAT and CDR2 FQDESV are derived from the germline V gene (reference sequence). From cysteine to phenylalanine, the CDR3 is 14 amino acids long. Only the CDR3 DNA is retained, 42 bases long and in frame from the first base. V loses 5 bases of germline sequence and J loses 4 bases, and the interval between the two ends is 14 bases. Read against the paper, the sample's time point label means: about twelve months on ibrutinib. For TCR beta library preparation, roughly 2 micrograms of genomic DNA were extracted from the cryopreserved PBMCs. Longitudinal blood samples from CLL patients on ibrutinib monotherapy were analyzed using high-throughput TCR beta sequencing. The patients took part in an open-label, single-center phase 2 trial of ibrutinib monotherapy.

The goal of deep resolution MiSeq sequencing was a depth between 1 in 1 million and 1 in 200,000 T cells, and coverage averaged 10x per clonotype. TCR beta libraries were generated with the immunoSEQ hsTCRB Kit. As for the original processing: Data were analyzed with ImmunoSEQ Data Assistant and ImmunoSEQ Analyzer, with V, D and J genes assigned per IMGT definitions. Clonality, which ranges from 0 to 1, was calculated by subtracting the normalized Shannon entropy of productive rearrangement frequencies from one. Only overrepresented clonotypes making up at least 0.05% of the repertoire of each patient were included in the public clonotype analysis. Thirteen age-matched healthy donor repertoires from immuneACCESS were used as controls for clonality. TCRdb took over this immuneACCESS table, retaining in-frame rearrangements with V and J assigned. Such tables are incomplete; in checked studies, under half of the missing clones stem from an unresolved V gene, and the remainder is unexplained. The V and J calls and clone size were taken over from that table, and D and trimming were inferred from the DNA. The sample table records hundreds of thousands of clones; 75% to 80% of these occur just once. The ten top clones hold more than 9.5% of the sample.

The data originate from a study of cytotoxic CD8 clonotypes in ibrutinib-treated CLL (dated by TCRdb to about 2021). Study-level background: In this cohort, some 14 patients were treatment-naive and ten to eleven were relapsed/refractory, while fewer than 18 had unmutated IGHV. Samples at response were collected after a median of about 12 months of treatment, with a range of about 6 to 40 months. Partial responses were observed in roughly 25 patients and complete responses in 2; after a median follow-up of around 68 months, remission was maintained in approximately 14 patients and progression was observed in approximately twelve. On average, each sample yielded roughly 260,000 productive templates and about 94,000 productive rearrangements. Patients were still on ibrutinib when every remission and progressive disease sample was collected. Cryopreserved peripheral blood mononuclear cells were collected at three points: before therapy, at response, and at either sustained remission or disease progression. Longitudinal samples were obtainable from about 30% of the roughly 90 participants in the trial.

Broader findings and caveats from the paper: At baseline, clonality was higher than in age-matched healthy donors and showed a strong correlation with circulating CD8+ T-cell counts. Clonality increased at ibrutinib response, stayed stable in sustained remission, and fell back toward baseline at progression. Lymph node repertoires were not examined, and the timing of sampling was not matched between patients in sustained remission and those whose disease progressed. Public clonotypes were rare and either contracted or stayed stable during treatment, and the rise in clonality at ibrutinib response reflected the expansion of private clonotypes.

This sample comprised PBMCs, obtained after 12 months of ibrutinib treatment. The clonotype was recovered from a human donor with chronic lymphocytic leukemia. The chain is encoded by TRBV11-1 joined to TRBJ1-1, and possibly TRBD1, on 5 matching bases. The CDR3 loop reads CASSAQRGFTEAFF. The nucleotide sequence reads TGTGCCAGCAGCGCCCAGAGGGGATTCACTGAAGCTTTCTTT.